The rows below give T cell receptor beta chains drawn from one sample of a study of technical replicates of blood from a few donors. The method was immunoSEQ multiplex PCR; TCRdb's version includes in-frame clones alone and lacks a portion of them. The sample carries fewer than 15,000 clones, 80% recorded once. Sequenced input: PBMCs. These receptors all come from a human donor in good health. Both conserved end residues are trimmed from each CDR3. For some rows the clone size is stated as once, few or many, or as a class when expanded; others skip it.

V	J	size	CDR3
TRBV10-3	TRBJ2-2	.	ATTGTANTGELF
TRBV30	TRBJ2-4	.	AWSPIRLAGVVIQY
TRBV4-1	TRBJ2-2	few	ASSHSAGVNTGELF
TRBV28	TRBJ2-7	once	ASSSTVSEARLLEQY
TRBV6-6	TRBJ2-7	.	ASRRLAGGYEQY
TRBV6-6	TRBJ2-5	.	ATQGTSQETQY
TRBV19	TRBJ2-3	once	ASRSVQDRPDTQY
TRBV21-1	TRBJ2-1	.	ASFEIQGSSYNEQF
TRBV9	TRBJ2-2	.	ASSVGNSGSTGELF
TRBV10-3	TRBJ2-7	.	AISGGDRGTDEQY
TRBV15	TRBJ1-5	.	ATSPSSSNQPQH
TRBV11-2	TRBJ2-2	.	ASRRTGTGFTGELF
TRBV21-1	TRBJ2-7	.	ASSPCGDRGPIIPLYEQY
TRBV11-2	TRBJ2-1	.	ASSNLAGGYNEQF
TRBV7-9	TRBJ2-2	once	ASSPRTGKPGELF